This entry lists 2 T cell receptor beta chains sequenced from one sample in a study of beta chain features in type 1 diabetes. Every isolated RNA sample was fully reverse transcribed, so sequencing captured expressed TCRB transcripts. Repertoires were generated with immunoSEQ multiplex PCR, while TCRdb's copy carries only in-frame clones and drops some. The data hold approximately 250,000 clones, with 9% to 10% observed a single time. Sample: naive CD4+ T cells from blood. All receptors derive from a young woman in good health.

The rearrangement uses TRBV5-1 and TRBJ2-4; 11 nucleotides agree with TRBD1. The CDR3 totals 15 residues. In germline, CDR1 is SGHRS, CDR2 YFSETQ. The V and J ends lost 0 bases and 8 bases, in that order; junction bases with no gene match: 4. In DNA, the CDR3 is TGCGCCAGCAGCTTGGCCGGGACAGGGGGGGACATTCAGTACTTC. Translating gives CASSLAGTGGDIQYF.

This clone was counted at least ten times. The V gene is TRBV30, the J gene TRBJ1-1; D uncertain. V was pared by 6 bases and J by 0 bases, with 8 bases between. The CDR3 covers 12 residues. The germline V gene has CDR1 GTSNPN and CDR2 SVGIG (reference sequence). The CDR3 loop reads CACGRMNTEAFF. CDR3 DNA: TGTGCCTGTGGTAGAATGAACACTGAAGCTTTCTTT.